This entry lists 19 T cell receptor beta chains sequenced from one sample in a study of shared clonotypes between healthy human individuals. Some clones are missing from TCRdb's copy, which holds only in-frame ones; the method was immunoSEQ multiplex PCR. Among some 2,000,000 clones listed, approximately 95% were seen once. Sequenced sample: naive CD4+ T cells sorted from blood. The subset here: CD45RA+ positively selected. These receptors all come from a man aged 18 to 35 in good health.

This sequence joins TRBV6-5 and TRBJ1-2, with D unresolved. The CDR3 has 13 amino acids. The V end lost 5 bases, the J end lost 4 bases, and 11 bases lay between the germline ends. Germline V gene sequence: CDR1 MNHEY, CDR2 SVGAGI. In nucleotides, the CDR3 is TGTGCCAGCAGTGAAAGCAGTTCCTATGGCTACACCTTC. This gives the protein CASSESSSYGYTF.

Here the CDR3 reads CASSLWSQGGEQYF. The CDR3 DNA is TGTGCCAGCAGCCTTTGGTCACAGGGCGGAGAGCAGTACTTC. The chain carries TRBV5-4 and TRBJ2-7, with D perhaps matching TRBD1 (6 bases). Germline assignment: CDR1 SGHNT and CDR2 YYREEE (reference sequence). The ends were cut back, 4 bases at V and 7 bases at J, with 18 bases in the middle. The CDR3 spans 14 residues.

With respect to this clone: Other nucleotide sequences in the sample specify the same CDR3. The chain recombines TRBV30 with TRBJ1-1; D is perhaps TRBD1 (6 bases). CDR3 length: 12 amino acids. CDR1 GTSNPN and CDR2 SVGIG come from the germline V gene (reference sequence). V lost 3 bases to trimming and J lost 3 bases, with 8 bases between them. The CDR3 coding sequence is TGTGCCTGGAGCGCAGGGGACACTGAAGCTTTCTTT. It encodes CAWSAGDTEAFF.

The chain couples TRBV13 to TRBJ2-1, with a possible D match to TRBD2 (6 bases). The germline gives CDR1 PRHDT, CDR2 FYEKMQ (reference sequence). The CDR3 sequence is 14 residues long. V lost 5 bases and J lost 6, with 14 bases in between. The chain's CDR3 is CASSLFTSTNEQFF. The CDR3 DNA reads TGTGCCAGCAGCCTATTTACTAGCACCAATGAGCAGTTCTTC.

V gene TRBV7-2 combines with J gene TRBJ1-5; TRBD1 is a possible D gene (5 bases). V dropped 3 bases and J dropped 5 bases, with 11 bases sitting between them. Germline CDR1 and CDR2: SGHTA and FQGNSA. The CDR3 consists of 14 residues. This chain's CDR3 is CASSLRGGYQPQHF. CDR3 coding DNA: TGTGCCAGCAGCTTGCGCGGGGGGTATCAGCCCCAGCATTTT.

This sequence joins TRBV6-1 and TRBJ1-1, with 9 bases matching TRBD1. The CDR3 consists of 17 residues. J gave up 6 bases and V 8 bases, and 19 bases lay outside the gene matches. Germline V gene data show CDR1 as MNHNS and CDR2 as SASEGT. CDR3 sequence: CASRGVSTGTGLSEAFF. The CDR3 DNA reads as TGTGCCAGCCGTGGTGTGTCGACCGGGACAGGGCTATCTGAAGCTTTCTTT.

V is TRBV5-5 and J is TRBJ1-2; no reliable D call. In germline, CDR1 is SGHKS, CDR2 YYEKEE (reference sequence). The CDR3 extends over 15 amino acids. Deletions cut 4 bases from V and 3 bases from J, with 16 bases between. CDR3 sequence reads: CASSPTLETHYGYTF. The CDR3 DNA reads as TGTGCCAGCAGCCCAACCCTCGAAACCCACTATGGCTACACCTTC.

The V call is TRBV28, the J call TRBJ2-7; 7 positions agree with TRBD1. The ends lost 3 bases at V and 0 bases at J; junction bases unmatched: 26. The CDR3 contains 22 residues. Germline CDR1 reads MDHEN; CDR2 reads SYDVKM. CDR3 region: CASSFQITPPGQSTTYSYEQYF. In nucleotides, the CDR3 is TGTGCCAGCAGTTTTCAGATCACTCCTCCGGGACAGTCGACGACCTACTCCTACGAGCAGTACTTC.

The CDR3 sequence is CASSQDSANQPQHF. CDR3 bases: TGTGCCAGCAGCCAAGATAGCGCAAATCAGCCCCAGCATTTT. V is TRBV4-2 and J is TRBJ1-5; no clear D gene. The V gene lost 0 bases and the J gene lost 4 bases, with 7 bases spanning the gap. CDR1 is LGHNA and CDR2 is YNFKEQ in the germline V gene. This CDR3 is built from 14 residues.

Only a few counts were recorded for this clone. The V call is TRBV30, the J call TRBJ1-1, with 7 nucleotides matching TRBD1. The ends lost 3 bases at V and 1 base at J; junction bases unmatched: 5. CDR1 and CDR2 (germline): GTSNPN, SVGIG (reference sequence). This CDR3 is built from 14 residues. The CDR3, as DNA: TGTGCCTGGAGGATGAGGGACAGGAACACTGAAGCTTTCTTT. Its translation: CAWRMRDRNTEAFF.

The rearrangement links TRBV18 to TRBJ2-5; unclear D gene. Germline values: CDR1 KGHSH, CDR2 LQKENI. The ends were cut back, 0 bases at V and 4 bases at J, with 12 bases in the middle. This CDR3 has 15 amino acids. The CDR3 nucleotides are TGTGCCAGCTCACCACCCGCCTTCTGGGGAGAGACCCAGTACTTC. Residues: CASSPPAFWGETQYF. The variable domain in full, completed from reference TRBV18 and TRBJ2-5, reads NAGVMQNPRHLVRRRGQEARLRCSPMKGHSHVYWYRQLPEEGLKFMVYLQKENIIDESGMPKERFSAEFPKEGPSILRIQQVVRGDSAAYFCASSPPAFWGETQYFGPGTRLLVL.

This clone was counted only a few times. The chain is built from TRBV25-1 and TRBJ2-5; a possible D gene is TRBD1 (5 bases). V gave up 2 bases and J gave up 5 bases, with 12 bases separating them. Germline V CDR1 and CDR2: MGHDK, SYGVNS. This CDR3 is built from 14 residues. The CDR3: CASSEGEGVETQYF. Here the CDR3 DNA reads TGTGCCAGCAGTGAAGGGGAAGGGGTGGAGACCCAGTACTTC.

This rearrangement joins TRBV7-3 to TRBJ2-3; the D is unclear. V was trimmed by 1 base and J by 0 bases, leaving 11 bases between them. From germline, CDR1 is SGHTA and CDR2 FQGTGA. CDR3 length: 16 residues. The CDR3: CASSLMGTTSTDTQYF. The CDR3 DNA follows: TGTGCCAGCAGCTTAATGGGCACTACGAGCACAGATACGCAGTATTTT.

The chain couples TRBV29-1 to TRBJ2-1; no clear D gene. This CDR3 has 10 amino acids. CDR1 and CDR2 from the germline V gene are SQVTM and ANQGSEA. Between the trimmed V and J ends, which lost 6 bases and 10 bases, there was a span of 10 bases. The CDR3, as DNA: TGCAGCGTCGGCAACTCAGAGCAGTTCTTC. Translated: CSVGNSEQFF.

The chain recombines TRBV7-2 with TRBJ2-3; 10 nucleotides align to TRBD2. Germline loops: CDR1 SGHTA, CDR2 FQGNSA. V trimming: 0 bases; J trimming: 3 bases; junction bases outside the gene matches: 6. CDR3 length: 17 amino acids. The CDR3 spells CASSLAAGGPGTDTQYF. Here the CDR3 DNA reads TGTGCCAGCAGCTTAGCAGCGGGAGGGCCGGGGACAGATACGCAGTATTTT.

Only one count was recorded for this clone. The chain links TRBV18 to TRBJ1-5, with TRBD1 as a possible D gene (6 bases). Trimming left V 0 bases short and J 7 bases short, with 13 bases between. The CDR3 contains 15 residues. CDR1 KGHSH and CDR2 LQKENI come from the germline V gene. The CDR3 coding sequence is TGTGCCAGCTCACCACCGTCCGGGGGCGAGCAGCCCCAGCATTTT. Its translation: CASSPPSGGEQPQHF.

The rearrangement joins TRBV6-6 to TRBJ2-7, with a weak D call TRBD2 (5 bases). CDR1 and CDR2 (germline): MNHNY, SVGAGI (reference sequence). The germline V and J ends were trimmed by 4 bases and 3 bases, with 16 bases remaining between them. The CDR3 has 15 amino acids. DNA for the CDR3: TGTGCCAGCAGTTCCCCAGTAGACGGGGACTACGAGCAGTACTTC. Amino acid sequence: CASSSPVDGDYEQYF.

The J gene is TRBJ1-1, the V gene TRBV7-3, with 7 positions matching TRBD1. There are 14 residues in the CDR3. Germline CDR1 SGHTA, CDR2 FQGTGA. Trimming removed 5 bases from V and 1 base from J; junction bases left unmatched: 4. In nucleotides, the CDR3 is TGTGCCAGCAGCCCGCACAGGGGGAACACTGAAGCTTTCTTT. This codes for CASSPHRGNTEAFF.

As regards this clone: Other DNA sequences within the sample encode an identical CDR3. This chain uses TRBV10-3 with TRBJ2-1; no clear D gene. The V end lost 4 bases, the J end lost 7 bases, and 8 bases lay between the germline ends. The CDR3 contains 12 residues. Germline V gene lookup returns CDR1 ENHRY and CDR2 SYGVKD. The DNA of the CDR3 is TGTGCCATCAGTGGGGGTGTGAATGAGCAGTTCTTC. Protein: CAISGGVNEQFF.